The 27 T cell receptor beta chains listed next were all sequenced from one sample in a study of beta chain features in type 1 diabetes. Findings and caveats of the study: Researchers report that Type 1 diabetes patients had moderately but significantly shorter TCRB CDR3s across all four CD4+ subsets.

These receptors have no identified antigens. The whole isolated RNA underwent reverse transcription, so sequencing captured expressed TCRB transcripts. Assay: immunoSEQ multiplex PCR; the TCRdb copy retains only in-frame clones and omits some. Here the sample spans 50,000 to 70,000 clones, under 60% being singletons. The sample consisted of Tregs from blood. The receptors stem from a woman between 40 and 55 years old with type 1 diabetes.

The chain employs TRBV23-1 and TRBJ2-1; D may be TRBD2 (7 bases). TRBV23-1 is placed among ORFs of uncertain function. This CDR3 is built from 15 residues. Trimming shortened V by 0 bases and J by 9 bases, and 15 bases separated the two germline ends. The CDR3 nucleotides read TGCGCCAGCAGTCAATCGAAGGGGGGGCGTCTTGAGCAGTTCTTC. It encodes CASSQSKGGRLEQFF.

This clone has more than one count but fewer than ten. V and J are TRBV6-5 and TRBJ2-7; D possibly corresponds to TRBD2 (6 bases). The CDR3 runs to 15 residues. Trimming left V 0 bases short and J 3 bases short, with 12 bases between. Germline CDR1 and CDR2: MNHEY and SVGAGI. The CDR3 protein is CASSYSLMGGYEQYF. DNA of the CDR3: TGTGCCAGCAGTTACTCATTAATGGGAGGCTACGAGCAGTACTTC.

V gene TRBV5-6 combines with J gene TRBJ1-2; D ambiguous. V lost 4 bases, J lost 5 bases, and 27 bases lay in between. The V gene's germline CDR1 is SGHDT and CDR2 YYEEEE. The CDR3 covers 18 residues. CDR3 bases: TGTGCCAGCAGCGGCAACAATTTACCGGGAAAGCCCAATTATGGCTACACCTTC. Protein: CASSGNNLPGKPNYGYTF.

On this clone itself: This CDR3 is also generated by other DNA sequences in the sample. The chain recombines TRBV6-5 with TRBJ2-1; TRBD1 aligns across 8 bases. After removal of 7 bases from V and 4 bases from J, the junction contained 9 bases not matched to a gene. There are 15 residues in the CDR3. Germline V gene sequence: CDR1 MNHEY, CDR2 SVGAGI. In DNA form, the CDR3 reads TGTGCCAGCACTCCGGACAGGGCTTTATACAATGAGCAGTTCTTC. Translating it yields CASTPDRALYNEQFF.

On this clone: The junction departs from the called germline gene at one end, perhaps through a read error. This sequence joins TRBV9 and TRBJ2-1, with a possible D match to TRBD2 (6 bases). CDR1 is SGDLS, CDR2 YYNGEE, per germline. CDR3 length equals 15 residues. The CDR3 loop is CASSAIAAPYNEQLF. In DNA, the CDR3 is TGTGCCAGCAGCGCCATAGCGGCCCCTTACAATGAGCAGCTCTTC.

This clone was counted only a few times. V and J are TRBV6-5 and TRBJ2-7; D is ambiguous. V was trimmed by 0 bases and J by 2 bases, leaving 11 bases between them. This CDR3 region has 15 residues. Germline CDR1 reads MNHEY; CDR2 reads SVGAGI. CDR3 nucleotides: TGTGCCAGCAGTTACTCGATATCACTGGCCTACGAGCAGTACTTC. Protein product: CASSYSISLAYEQYF.

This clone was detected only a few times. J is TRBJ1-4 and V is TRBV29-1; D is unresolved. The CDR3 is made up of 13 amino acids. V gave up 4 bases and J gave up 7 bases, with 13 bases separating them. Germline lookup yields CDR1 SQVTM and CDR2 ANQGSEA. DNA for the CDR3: TGCAGCGTTGCGACTAGTATGGGTGAAAAACTGTTTTTT. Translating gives CSVATSMGEKLFF.

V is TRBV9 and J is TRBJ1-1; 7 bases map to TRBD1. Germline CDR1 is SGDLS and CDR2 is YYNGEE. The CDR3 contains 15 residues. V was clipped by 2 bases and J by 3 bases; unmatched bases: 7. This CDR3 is CASSVGGGVDTEAFF. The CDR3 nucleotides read TGTGCCAGCAGCGTCGGAGGGGGCGTAGACACTGAAGCTTTCTTT.

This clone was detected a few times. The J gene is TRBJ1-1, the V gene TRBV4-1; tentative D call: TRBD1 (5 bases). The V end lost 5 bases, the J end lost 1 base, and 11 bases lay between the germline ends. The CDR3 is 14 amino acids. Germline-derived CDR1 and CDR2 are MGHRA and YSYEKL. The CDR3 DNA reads TGCGCCAGCAGCTGGGGCCTTCGGAACACTGAAGCTTTCTTT. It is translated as CASSWGLRNTEAFF.

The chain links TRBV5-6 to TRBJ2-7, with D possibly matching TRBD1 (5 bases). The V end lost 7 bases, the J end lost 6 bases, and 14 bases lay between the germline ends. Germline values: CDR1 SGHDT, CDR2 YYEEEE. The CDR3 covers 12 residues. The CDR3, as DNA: TGTGCCAGCTCACGGTGGGGCTTCGAGCAGTACTTC. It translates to CASSRWGFEQYF.

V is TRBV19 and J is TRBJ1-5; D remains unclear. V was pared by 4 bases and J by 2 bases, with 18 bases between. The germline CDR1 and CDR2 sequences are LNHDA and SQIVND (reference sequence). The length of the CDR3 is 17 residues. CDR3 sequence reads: CASSSNPALRRNQPQHF. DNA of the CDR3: TGTGCCAGTAGTAGTAATCCCGCCTTGAGGCGCAATCAGCCCCAGCATTTT.

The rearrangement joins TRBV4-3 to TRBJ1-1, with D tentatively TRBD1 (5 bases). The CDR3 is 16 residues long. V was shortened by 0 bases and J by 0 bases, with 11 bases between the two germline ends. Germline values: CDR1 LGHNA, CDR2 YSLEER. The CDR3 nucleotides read TGCGCCAGCAGCCAAGAGGTTAAGGGGTTGAACACTGAAGCTTTCTTT. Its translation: CASSQEVKGLNTEAFF.

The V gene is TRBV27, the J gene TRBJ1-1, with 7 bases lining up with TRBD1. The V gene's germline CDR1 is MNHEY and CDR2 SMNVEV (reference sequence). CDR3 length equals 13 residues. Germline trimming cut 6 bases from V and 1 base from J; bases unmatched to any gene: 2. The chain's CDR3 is CASSRQGNTEAFF. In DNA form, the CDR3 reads TGTGCCAGCAGCCGACAGGGGAACACTGAAGCTTTCTTT.

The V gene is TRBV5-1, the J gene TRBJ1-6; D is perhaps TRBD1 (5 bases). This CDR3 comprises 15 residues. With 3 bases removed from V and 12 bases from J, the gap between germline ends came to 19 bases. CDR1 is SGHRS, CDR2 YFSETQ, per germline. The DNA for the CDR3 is TGCGCCAGCAGCTCTAACGCCCGGCAGGGCGTACCCCTCCACTTT. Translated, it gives CASSSNARQGVPLHF.

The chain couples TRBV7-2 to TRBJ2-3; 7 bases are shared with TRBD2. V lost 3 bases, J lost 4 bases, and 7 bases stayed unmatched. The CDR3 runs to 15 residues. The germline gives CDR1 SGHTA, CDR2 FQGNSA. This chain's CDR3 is CASSFVGGGSDTQYF. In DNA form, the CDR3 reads TGTGCCAGCAGCTTCGTCGGGGGAGGGTCAGATACGCAGTATTTT.

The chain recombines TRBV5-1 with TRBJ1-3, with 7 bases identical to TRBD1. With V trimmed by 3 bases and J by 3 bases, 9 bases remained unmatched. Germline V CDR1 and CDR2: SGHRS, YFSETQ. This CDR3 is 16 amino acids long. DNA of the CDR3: TGCGCCAGCAGCTATGGCCTAAGGGGGCTTGGAAACACCATATATTTT. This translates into CASSYGLRGLGNTIYF. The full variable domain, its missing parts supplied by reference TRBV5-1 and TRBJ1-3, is KAGVTQTPRYLIKTRGQQVTLSCSPISGHRSVSWYQQTPGQGLQFLFEYFSETQRNKGNFPGRFSGRQFSNSRSEMNVSTLELGDSALYLCASSYGLRGLGNTIYFGEGSWLTVV.

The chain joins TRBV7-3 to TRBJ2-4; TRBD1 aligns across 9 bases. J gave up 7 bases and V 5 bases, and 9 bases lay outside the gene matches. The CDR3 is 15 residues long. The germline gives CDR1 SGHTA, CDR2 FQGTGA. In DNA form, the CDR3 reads TGTGCCAGCAGCAGGAGTAGGGGACAGGGTAACATTCAGTACTTC. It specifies CASSRSRGQGNIQYF.

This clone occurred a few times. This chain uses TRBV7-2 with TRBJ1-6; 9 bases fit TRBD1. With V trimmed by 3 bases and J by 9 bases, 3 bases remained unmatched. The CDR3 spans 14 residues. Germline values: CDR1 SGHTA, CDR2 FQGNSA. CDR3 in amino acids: CASSFGQGFSPLHF. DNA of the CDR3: TGTGCCAGCAGCTTTGGACAGGGGTTTTCACCCCTCCACTTT.

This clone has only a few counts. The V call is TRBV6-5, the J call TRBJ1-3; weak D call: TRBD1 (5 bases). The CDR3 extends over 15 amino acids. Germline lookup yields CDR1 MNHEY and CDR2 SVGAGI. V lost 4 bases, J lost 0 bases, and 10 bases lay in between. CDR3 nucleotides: TGTGCCAGCAGTTTGGGGCTAACCTCTGGAAACACCATATATTTT. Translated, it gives CASSLGLTSGNTIYF.

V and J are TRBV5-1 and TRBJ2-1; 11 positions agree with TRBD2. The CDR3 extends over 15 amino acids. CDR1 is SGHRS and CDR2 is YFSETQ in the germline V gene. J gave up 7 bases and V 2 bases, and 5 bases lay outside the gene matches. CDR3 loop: CASSLLAGVANEQFF. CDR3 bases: TGCGCCAGCAGCTTACTAGCGGGAGTCGCTAATGAGCAGTTCTTC.

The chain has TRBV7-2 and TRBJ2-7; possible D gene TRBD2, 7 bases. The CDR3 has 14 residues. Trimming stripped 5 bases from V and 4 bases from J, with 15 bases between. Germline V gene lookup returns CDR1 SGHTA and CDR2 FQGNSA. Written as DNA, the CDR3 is TGTGCCAGCAGCGAGGGGGGAGGGATATACGAGCAGTACTTC. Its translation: CASSEGGGIYEQYF.

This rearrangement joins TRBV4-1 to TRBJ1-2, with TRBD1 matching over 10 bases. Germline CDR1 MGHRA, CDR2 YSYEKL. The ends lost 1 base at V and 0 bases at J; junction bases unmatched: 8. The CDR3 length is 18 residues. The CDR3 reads CASSQGIGQGGSNYGYTF. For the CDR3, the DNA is TGCGCCAGCAGCCAAGGTATAGGACAGGGGGGCTCTAACTATGGCTACACCTTC.

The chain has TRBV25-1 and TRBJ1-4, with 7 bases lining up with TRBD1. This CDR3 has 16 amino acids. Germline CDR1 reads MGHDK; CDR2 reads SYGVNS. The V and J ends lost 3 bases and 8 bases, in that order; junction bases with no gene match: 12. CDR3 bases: TGTGCCAGCAGTGACGAGACAGGGAGAGTTGGCGAAAAACTGTTTTTT. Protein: CASSDETGRVGEKLFF. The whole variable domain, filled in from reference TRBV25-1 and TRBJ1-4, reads EADIYQTPRYLVIGTGKKITLECSQTMGHDKMYWYQQDPGMELHLIHYSYGVNSTEKGDLSSESTVSRIRTEHFPLTLESARPSHTSQYLCASSDETGRVGEKLFFGSGTQLSVL.

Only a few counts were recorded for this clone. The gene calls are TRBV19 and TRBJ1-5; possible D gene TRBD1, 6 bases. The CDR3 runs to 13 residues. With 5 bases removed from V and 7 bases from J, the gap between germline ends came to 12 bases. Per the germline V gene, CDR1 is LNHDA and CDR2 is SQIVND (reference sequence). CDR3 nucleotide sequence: TGTGCCAGTAGTCCTGGGGGCAGCCAGCCCCAGCATTTT. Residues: CASSPGGSQPQHF. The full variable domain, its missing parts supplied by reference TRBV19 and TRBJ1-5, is DGGITQSPKYLFRKEGQNVTLSCEQNLNHDAMYWYRQDPGQGLRLIYYSQIVNDFQKGDIAEGYSVSREKKESFPLTVTSAQKNPTAFYLCASSPGGSQPQHFGDGTRLSIL.

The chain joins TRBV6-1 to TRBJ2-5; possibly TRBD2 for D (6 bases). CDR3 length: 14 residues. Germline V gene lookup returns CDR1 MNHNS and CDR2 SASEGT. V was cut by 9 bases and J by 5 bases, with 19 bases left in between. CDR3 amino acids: CASIPRLDRETQYF. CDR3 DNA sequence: TGTGCCAGTATCCCCCGACTAGATCGGGAGACCCAGTACTTC.

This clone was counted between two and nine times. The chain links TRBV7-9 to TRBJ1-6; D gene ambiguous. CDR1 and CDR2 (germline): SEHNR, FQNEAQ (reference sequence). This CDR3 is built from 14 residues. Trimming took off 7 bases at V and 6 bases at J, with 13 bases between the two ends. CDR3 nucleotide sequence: TGTGCCAGCACCAAGGGAGACCTTAATTCACCCCTCCACTTT. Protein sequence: CASTKGDLNSPLHF.

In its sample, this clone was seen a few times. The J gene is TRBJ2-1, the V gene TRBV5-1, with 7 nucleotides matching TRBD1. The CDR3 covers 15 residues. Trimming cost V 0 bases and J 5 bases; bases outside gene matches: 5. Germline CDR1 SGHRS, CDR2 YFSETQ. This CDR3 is CASSLVGQVNNEQFF. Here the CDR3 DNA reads TGCGCCAGCAGCTTGGTTGGACAGGTAAACAATGAGCAGTTCTTC.